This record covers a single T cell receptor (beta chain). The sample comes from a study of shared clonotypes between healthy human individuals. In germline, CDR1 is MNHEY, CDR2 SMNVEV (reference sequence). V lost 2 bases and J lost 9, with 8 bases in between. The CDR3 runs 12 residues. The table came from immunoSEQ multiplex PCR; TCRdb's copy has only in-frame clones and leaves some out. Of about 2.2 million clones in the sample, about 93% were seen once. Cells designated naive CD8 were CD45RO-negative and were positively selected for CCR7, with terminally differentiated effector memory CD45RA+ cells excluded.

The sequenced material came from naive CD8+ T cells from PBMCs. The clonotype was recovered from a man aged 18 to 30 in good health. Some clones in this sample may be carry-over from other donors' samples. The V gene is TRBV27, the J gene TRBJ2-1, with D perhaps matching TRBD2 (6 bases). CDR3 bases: TGTGCCAGCAGTTTAGGGGACTCTGAGCAGTTCTTC. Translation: CASSLGDSEQFF.